This entry describes one TCR beta chain. The antigen this receptor binds is unknown. A junction end diverges from the germline sequence, so it may reflect a read error. The data were obtained in a study of graft-versus-host responses after intestinal transplantation (TCRdb year 2021). Describing the broader study: The transplants that recipients got were multivisceral, liver-intestinal, or isolated intestinal. The cohort enrolled 20 to 25 intestinal transplant recipients including one retransplant, and a few patients lacking pretransplant specimens were excluded. To identify alloreactive clones, pre-transplant mixed lymphocyte reaction products were sequenced and then compared with unstimulated pre-transplant donor and recipient T cells. Rather than going through the commercial service, samples from a few later patients were sequenced in-house on an Illumina MiSeq and processed with MiXCR. After intestinal transplantation, graft-versus-host and host-versus-graft alloreactive T cell clones were followed in the graft, circulation and bone marrow using bulk TCR-beta CDR3 sequencing. Donor T cell macrochimerism was defined as a peak of at least 4% donor T cells among recipient peripheral blood mononuclear cells. All recipients received anti-thymocyte globulin induction followed by maintenance tacrolimus and steroids for approximately 3 years.

The CDR3 sequence holds 12 residues, the cysteine and phenylalanine included. The kept DNA is CDR3 alone, 36 bases in frame from the first base. As encoded in the germline V gene, CDR1 is MGHRA while CDR2 is YSYEKL. The study at large found these results: In patients with donor T cell macrochimerism, the allografts had high GvH to HvG T cell clonal ratios. Early after transplant, peak levels of circulating GvH clones were found to be associated with declines in HvG clones. The conclusions were limited by the relatively low number and heterogeneity of the intestinal transplant patients. GvH clones turned up in recipient bone marrow, with some appearing earlier in ileal mucosa or blood, a pattern consistent with an intestinal mucosal origin.

The time point label for this specimen denotes: cells obtained before transplantation from donor or recipient. CD3+CD4+ and CD3+CD8+ populations were FACS-sorted from unstimulated pre-transplant donor and recipient cells taken from spleen or lymph nodes. Library creation used the immunoSEQ multiplex PCR assay. In most patients, genomic DNA was isolated using the Qiagen DNeasy Blood and Tissue Kit and sent frozen to Adaptive Biotechnologies for TCR sequencing. For most patients, genomic DNA was subjected to high-throughput TCR-beta CDR3 sequencing by Adaptive Biotechnologies. For the original study's pipeline: Adaptive's ImmunoSEQ software supplied the TCR sequencing data for around 19 patients, while MiXCR and VDJtools were used to process a few other patients. CD4 versus CD8 sorting errors were corrected by removing sequences found in both subsets at a frequency ratio below 5:1. CDR3 nucleotide sequences shared between donor and recipient were removed because their origin could not be assigned. At least 2-fold expansion over unstimulated cells and a minimum CFSE-low frequency of 0.002% (template counts) or 0.001% (read counts) were required for clones to be classified as alloreactive. Clones detected in sequenced pre-transplant spleen, lymph node, or MLR CFSE-low populations of the donor or recipient were defined as mappable. The cumulative frequency of alloreactive clones was calculated as a percentage of all sequences, weighted by copy number. In its TCRdb copy, this immuneACCESS table keeps in-frame sequences only and misses some clones. Where compared with another copy, unresolved V genes explain less than half of these, and the others have no known cause. The DNA was the basis for D and trimming; V, J and clone size are from that table. This sample holds 65,000 to 90,000 clones; around 93% were observed only once. The ten largest clones capture 6.5% to 8.5% of the sample.

The rearrangement joined TRBV4-1 to TRBJ1-2, with the D gene call left open. Sample: unstimulated CD8+ T cells sorted from spleen or lymph node cells, taken before transplant. The origin of this receptor is a human donor who was the organ donor for an intestinal transplant. The DNA reads TGCGCCAGCAGCCAGGAGCCGGATGGCTACATCTTC. The encoded protein is CASSQEPDGYIF.